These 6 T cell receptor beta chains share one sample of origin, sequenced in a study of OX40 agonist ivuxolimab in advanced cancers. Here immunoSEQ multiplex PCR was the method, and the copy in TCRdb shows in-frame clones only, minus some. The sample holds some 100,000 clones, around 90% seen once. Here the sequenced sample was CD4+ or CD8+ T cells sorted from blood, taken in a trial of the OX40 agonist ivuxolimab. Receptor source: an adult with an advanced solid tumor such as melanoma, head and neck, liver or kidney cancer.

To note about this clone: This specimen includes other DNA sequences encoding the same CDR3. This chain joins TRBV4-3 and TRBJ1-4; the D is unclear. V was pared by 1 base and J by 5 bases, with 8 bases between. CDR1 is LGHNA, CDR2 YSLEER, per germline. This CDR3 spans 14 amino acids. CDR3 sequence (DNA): TGCGCCAGCAGCCAAGGACAAGGAAATGAAAAACTGTTTTTT. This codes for CASSQGQGNEKLFF.

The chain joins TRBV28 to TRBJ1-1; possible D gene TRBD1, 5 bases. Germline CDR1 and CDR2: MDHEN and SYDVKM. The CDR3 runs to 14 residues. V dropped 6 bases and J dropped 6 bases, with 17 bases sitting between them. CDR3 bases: TGTGCCAGCAGCCTCACGGGCGGGGCCCCTGAAGCTTTCTTT. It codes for CASSLTGGAPEAFF.

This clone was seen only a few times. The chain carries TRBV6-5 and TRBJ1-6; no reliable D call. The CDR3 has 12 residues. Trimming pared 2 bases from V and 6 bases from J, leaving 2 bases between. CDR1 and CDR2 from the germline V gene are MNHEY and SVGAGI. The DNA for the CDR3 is TGTGCCAGCAGTTACCCTAATTCACCCCTCCACTTT. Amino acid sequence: CASSYPNSPLHF.

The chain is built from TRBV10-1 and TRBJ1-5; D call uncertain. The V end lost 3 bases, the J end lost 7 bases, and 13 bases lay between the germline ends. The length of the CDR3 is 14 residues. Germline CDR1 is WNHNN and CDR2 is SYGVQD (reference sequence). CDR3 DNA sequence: TGCGCCAGCAGTGATGGTGGTCCTGGGCAGCCCCAGCATTTT. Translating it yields CASSDGGPGQPQHF.

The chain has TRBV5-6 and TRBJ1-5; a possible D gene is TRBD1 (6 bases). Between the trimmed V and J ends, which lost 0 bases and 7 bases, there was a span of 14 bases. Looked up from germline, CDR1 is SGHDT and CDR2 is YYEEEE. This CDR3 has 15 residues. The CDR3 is CASSLDGGRGQPQHF. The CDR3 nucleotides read TGTGCCAGCAGCTTGGATGGCGGCAGGGGACAGCCCCAGCATTTT.

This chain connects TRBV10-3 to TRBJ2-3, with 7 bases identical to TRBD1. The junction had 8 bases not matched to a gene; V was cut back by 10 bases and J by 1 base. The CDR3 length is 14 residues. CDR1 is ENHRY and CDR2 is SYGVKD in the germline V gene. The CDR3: CATGSGTGTDTQYF. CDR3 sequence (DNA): TGTGCCACCGGCTCCGGGACAGGCACAGATACGCAGTATTTT.